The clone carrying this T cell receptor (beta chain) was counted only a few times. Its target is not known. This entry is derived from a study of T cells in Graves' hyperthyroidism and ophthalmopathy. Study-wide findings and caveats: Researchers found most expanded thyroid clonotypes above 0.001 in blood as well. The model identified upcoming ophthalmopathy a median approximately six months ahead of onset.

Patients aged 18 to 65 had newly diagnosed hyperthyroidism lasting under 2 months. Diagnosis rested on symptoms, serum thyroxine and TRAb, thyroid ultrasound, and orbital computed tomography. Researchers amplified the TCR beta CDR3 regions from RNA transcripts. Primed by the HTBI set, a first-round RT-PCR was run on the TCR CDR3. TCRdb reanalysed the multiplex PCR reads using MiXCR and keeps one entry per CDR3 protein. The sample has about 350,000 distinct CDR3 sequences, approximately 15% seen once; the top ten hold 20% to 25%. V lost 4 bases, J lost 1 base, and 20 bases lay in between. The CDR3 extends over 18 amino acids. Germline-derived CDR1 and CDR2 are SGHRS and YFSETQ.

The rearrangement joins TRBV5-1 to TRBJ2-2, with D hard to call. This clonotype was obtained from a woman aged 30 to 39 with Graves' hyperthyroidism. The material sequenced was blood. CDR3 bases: TGCGCCAGCAGCACCCCCCGGCGGTCCTCATTGAACACCGGGGAGCTGTTTTTT. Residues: CASSTPRRSSLNTGELFF.